The 19 T cell receptor beta chains below were found in one sample sequenced in a study of OX40 agonist ivuxolimab in advanced cancers. Sequencing was performed with immunoSEQ multiplex PCR; in TCRdb, only in-frame clones are kept and a portion is missing. This table holds some 50,000 clones, around four fifths found once. The sequences come from CD4+ or CD8+ T cells sorted from blood, collected in a trial of the OX40 agonist ivuxolimab. The receptor set was obtained from an adult with an advanced solid tumor such as melanoma, head and neck, liver or kidney cancer.

The rearrangement uses TRBV7-2 and TRBJ2-3, with 13 bases matching TRBD2. J was trimmed by 3 bases and V by 1 base; bases with no gene match: 1. The germline V gene has CDR1 SGHTA and CDR2 FQGNSA. CDR3 length equals 16 residues. CDR3 residues: CASSLGLAGGTDTQYF. In DNA, the CDR3 is TGTGCCAGCAGCTTAGGACTAGCGGGGGGTACAGATACGCAGTATTTT. Drawing the rest from reference TRBV7-2 and TRBJ2-3, the complete variable domain is GAGVSQSPSNKVTEKGKDVELRCDPISGHTALYWYRQSLGQGLEFLIYFQGNSAPDKSGLPSDRFSAERTGGSVSTLTIQRTQQEDSAVYLCASSLGLAGGTDTQYFGPGTRLTVL.

V usage is TRBV5-6 and J usage is TRBJ2-4, with a tentative D call TRBD1 (6 bases). The length of the CDR3 is 16 residues. Germline V gives CDR1 SGHDT, CDR2 YYEEEE. V gave up 0 bases and J gave up 0 bases, with 10 bases separating them. The CDR3 sequence is CASSLETGLAKNIQYF. CDR3 bases: TGTGCCAGCAGCTTGGAGACAGGCCTAGCCAAAAACATTCAGTACTTC.

V usage is TRBV2 and J usage is TRBJ1-2, with a tentative D call TRBD1 (6 bases). Per the germline V gene, CDR1 is SNHLY and CDR2 is FYNNEI. Between the trimmed V and J ends, which lost 11 bases and 4 bases, there was a span of 20 bases. The CDR3 runs 14 residues. The DNA for the CDR3 is TGTGCCGGCGGTGGGGGCGGCGCCAGCTATGGCTACACCTTC. Protein: CAGGGGGASYGYTF.

J is TRBJ1-5 and V is TRBV5-1; the D is unclear. Trimming shortened V by 6 bases and J by 1 base, and 11 bases separated the two germline ends. Germline-derived CDR1 and CDR2 are SGHRS and YFSETQ. The CDR3 runs 14 residues. The CDR3 coding sequence is TGCGCCAGCAAAAGAGGGCTGAGCAATCAGCCCCAGCATTTT. Translated: CASKRGLSNQPQHF.

The chain combines TRBV7-7 with TRBJ1-5, with a tentative D call TRBD1 (6 bases). V shed 2 bases and J shed 6 bases, with 8 bases lying between them. The CDR3 spans 13 residues. Looked up from germline, CDR1 is SSHAT and CDR2 is FNYEAQ (reference sequence). The CDR3 sequence is CASSLSRGQPQHF. Written as DNA, the CDR3 is TGTGCCAGCAGCTTAAGCAGGGGTCAGCCCCAGCATTTT.

V gene TRBV25-1 combines with J gene TRBJ2-3; tentative D call: TRBD1 (5 bases). V was shortened by 3 bases and J by 0 bases, with 13 bases between the two germline ends. Per germline, CDR1 MGHDK and CDR2 SYGVNS. CDR3 size: 16 residues. CDR3 residues: CASSEGRALSTDTQYF. The CDR3 nucleotides are TGTGCCAGCAGTGAGGGCAGGGCCCTTAGCACAGATACGCAGTATTTT.

The V gene is TRBV2, the J gene TRBJ2-2; D uncertain. Trimming left V 6 bases short and J 5 bases short, with 10 bases between. Germline-derived CDR1 and CDR2 are SNHLY and FYNNEI. The CDR3 extends over 13 amino acids. The DNA of the CDR3 is TGTGCCAGCAGCCTACGGGTGACCGGGGAGCTGTTTTTT. Translated, it gives CASSLRVTGELFF.

V is TRBV5-6 and J is TRBJ1-1; D gene uncertain. CDR1 SGHDT and CDR2 YYEEEE come from the germline V gene. The CDR3 has 16 residues. The V gene lost 0 bases and the J gene lost 2 bases, with 14 bases spanning the gap. The CDR3 region is CASSLAPSPLNTEAFF. CDR3 DNA: TGTGCCAGCAGCTTGGCGCCTAGTCCCCTTAACACTGAAGCTTTCTTT.

On this clone itself: Within the sample, other DNA sequences also encode this same CDR3. J is TRBJ2-5 and V is TRBV10-3; D remains ambiguous. The V end was cut by 4 bases, the J end by 5 bases, with 5 bases between. The CDR3 totals 11 residues. CDR1 and CDR2 from the germline V gene are ENHRY and SYGVKD. The CDR3: CAISGGETQYF. The CDR3, as DNA: TGTGCCATCAGTGGTGGGGAGACCCAGTACTTC.

The chain uses TRBV7-9 and TRBJ2-5; 8 bases line up with TRBD1. The J segment lost 5 bases and the V segment lost 5 bases, leaving 10 bases of the junction unmatched. Germline CDR1 reads SEHNR; CDR2 reads FQNEAQ (reference sequence). The CDR3 is 15 amino acids. The DNA for the CDR3 is TGTGCCAGCAGCCCAGGGGCAGGGGGCGTGGAGACCCAGTACTTC. Translated, it gives CASSPGAGGVETQYF.

V gene TRBV7-8 combines with J gene TRBJ1-2; D is unresolved. The CDR3 totals 14 residues. Trimming removed 0 bases from V and 8 bases from J, with 13 bases in between. The germline CDR1 and CDR2 sequences are SGHVS and FQNEAQ. The CDR3 loop is CASSLASSPKGYTF. The CDR3 nucleotides are TGTGCCAGCAGCTTAGCTTCTAGCCCCAAAGGCTACACCTTC.

The chain is built from TRBV28 and TRBJ2-1; TRBD1 agrees at 8 bases. V shed 3 bases, J shed 5 bases, and the junction held 6 bases outside the gene matches. Germline CDR1 is MDHEN and CDR2 is SYDVKM. This CDR3 region has 15 residues. CDR3 sequence: CASSFLGQENNEQFF. CDR3 coding DNA: TGTGCCAGCAGTTTCTTGGGACAGGAGAACAATGAGCAGTTCTTC.

This sequence joins TRBV5-1 and TRBJ1-1, with TRBD1 matching 8 bases. The CDR3 runs to 13 residues. V lost 6 bases and J lost 3; bases outside the gene matches: 4. CDR1 is SGHRS, CDR2 YFSETQ, per germline. The CDR3: CASNPTGDTEAFF. The CDR3, as DNA: TGCGCCAGCAACCCGACAGGGGACACTGAAGCTTTCTTT.

The rearrangement links TRBV28 to TRBJ2-1; 7 bases align to TRBD1. CDR3 length: 15 amino acids. V lost 4 bases and J lost 2; bases outside the gene matches: 5. Per germline, CDR1 MDHEN and CDR2 SYDVKM. CDR3 DNA: TGTGCCAGCAGTTCCCAGGGGGTCGCCTACAATGAGCAGTTCTTC. Its protein product is CASSSQGVAYNEQFF.

The V gene is TRBV5-1, the J gene TRBJ1-1; D gene ambiguous. This CDR3 has 16 residues. Germline V CDR1 and CDR2: SGHRS, YFSETQ. V shed 4 bases and J shed 0 bases, with 16 bases lying between them. The CDR3 here is CASSPTPSLMNTEAFF. The DNA for the CDR3 is TGCGCCAGCAGCCCCACCCCATCGCTCATGAACACTGAAGCTTTCTTT.

The genes are TRBV11-2 and TRBJ1-4, with 7 bases fitting TRBD1. Germline V gives CDR1 SGHAT, CDR2 FQNNGV. The length of the CDR3 is 12 residues. Trimming took 6 bases from V and 8 from J; bases not matched to a gene: 3. CDR3 residues: CASRQGNEKLFF. The CDR3 DNA sequence: TGTGCCAGCAGACAGGGGAACGAAAAACTGTTTTTT.

The chain employs TRBV27 and TRBJ2-5; possibly TRBD1 for D (6 bases). V lost 5 bases and J 0 bases, leaving 13 bases between the germline ends. The CDR3 covers 15 residues. Germline V gene lookup returns CDR1 MNHEY and CDR2 SMNVEV (reference sequence). This CDR3 is CASSPGTKYQETQYF. Here the CDR3 DNA reads TGTGCCAGCAGTCCCGGGACAAAGTACCAAGAGACCCAGTACTTC.

This clone has only a few counts. This chain links TRBV7-2 with TRBJ2-3; D may be TRBD2 (6 bases). Germline assignment: CDR1 SGHTA and CDR2 FQGNSA. The CDR3 loop spans 16 amino acids. The germline V and J ends were trimmed by 2 bases and 0 bases, with 12 bases remaining between them. The CDR3 sequence: CASSLFGGFSTDTQYF. The CDR3 DNA reads as TGTGCCAGCAGCTTATTTGGGGGGTTTAGCACAGATACGCAGTATTTT.

V usage is TRBV11-2 and J usage is TRBJ1-4; 11 nucleotides match TRBD1. The germline gives CDR1 SGHAT, CDR2 FQNNGV. Trimming at V came to 1 base and at J to 4 bases, leaving 2 bases not matched to a gene. CDR3 size: 16 residues. DNA for the CDR3: TGTGCCAGCAGCTTAGTGGGGACAGGGGGTAATGAAAAACTGTTTTTT. Its translation: CASSLVGTGGNEKLFF.